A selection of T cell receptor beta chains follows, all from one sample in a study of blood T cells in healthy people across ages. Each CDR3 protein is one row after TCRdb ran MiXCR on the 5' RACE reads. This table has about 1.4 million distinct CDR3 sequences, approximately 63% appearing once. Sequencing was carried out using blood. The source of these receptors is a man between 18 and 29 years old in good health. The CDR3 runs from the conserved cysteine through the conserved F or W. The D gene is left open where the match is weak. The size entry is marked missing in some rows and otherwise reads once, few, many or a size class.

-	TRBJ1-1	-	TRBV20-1	TGCAGTGCCCCTCGATACACTGAAGCTTTCTTT	CSAPRYTEAFF
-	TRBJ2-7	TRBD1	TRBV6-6	TGTGCCAGCAGTATAAAGGGGGACAGGAGCTCCTACGAGCAGTACTTC	CASSIKGDRSSYEQYF
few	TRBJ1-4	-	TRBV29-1	TGCAGCGTTTCGGGAATTAGAGGGGAAAAACTGTTTTTT	CSVSGIRGEKLFF
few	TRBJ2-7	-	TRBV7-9	TGTGCCAGCAGCTTAGCCATCTCCTACGAGCAGTACTTC	CASSLAISYEQYF
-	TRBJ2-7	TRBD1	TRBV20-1	TGCAGTGCTAGGGGGGACAGCGAGCAGTACTTC	CSARGDSEQYF
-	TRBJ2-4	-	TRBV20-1	TGCAGTGCTAGTGGTTCGAGGGCGGGTTACATTCAGTACTTC	CSASGSRAGYIQYF
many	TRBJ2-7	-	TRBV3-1	TGTGCCAGCAGCCAAGTGGACGAGCAGTACTTC	CASSQVDEQYF
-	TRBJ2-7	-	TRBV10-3	TGTGCCGTGCGAGGAGGCACCTCCTACGAGCAGTACTTC	CAVRGGTSYEQYF
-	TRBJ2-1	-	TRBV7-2	TGTGCCAGCAGCATCCTCCTCGGGGATGAGCAGTTCTTC	CASSILLGDEQFF
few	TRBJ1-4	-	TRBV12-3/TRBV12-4	TGTGCCCCTGCCCTCCGGGGCAACGGTACGGAGAGAGGAAAACTGTTTTTT	CAPALRGNGTERGKLFF
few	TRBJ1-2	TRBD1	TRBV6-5	TGTGCCAGCAGTTTGGGGGACAGAAATGGCTACACCTTC	CASSLGDRNGYTF
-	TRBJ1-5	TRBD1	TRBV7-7	TGTGCCAGCAGCCCCCCCCGGGACAGGGTAAACCAGCCCCAGCATTTT	CASSPPRDRVNQPQHF
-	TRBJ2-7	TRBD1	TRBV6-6	TGTGGCACCTCCCAAGGAGACAGGGTCAGGGAGCAGTACTTC	CGTSQGDRVREQYF
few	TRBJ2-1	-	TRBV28	TGTGCCACCGAAGGGAGAGGTTTGGATGAGCAGTTCTTC	CATEGRGLDEQFF
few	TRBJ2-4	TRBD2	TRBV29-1	TGCAGCGTTCGTGCCAGCGGACTAGCGGCGCAGGAGCAGTACTTC	CSVRASGLAAQEQYF
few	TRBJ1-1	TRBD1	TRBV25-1	TGTGCCAGCAGTCGGGGAGACAGGGGCGCTTTCTTT	CASSRGDRGAFF
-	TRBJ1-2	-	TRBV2	TGTGCCAGCAGTGACAGGGGATTGTATGGCTACACCTTC	CASSDRGLYGYTF
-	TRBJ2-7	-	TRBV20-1	TGCAGTGCTAGTGACCCCTTTGGGGCGCATACATCCTACGAGCAGTACTTC	CSASDPFGAHTSYEQYF
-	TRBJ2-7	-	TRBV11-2	TGTGCCAGCAGCTTAGATTCCTTTGGTGGGGGACCCTACGAGCAGTACTTC	CASSLDSFGGGPYEQYF
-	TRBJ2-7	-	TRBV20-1	TGCAGTGCTTTACGTAGCCCCAGCACCTACAATGAGCAGTACTTC	CSALRSPSTYNEQYF
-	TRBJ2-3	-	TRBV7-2	TGTGCCAGCAGCTTACTTCAACGGACAGATACGCAGTATTTT	CASSLLQRTDTQYF